This T cell receptor beta chain was sequenced for a study of cytomegalovirus exposure and HLA in healthy donors. Study details: An earlier analysis identified more than 90 million unique TCR beta sequences in approximately 190 million T cells.

General study points: Information on immune exposure was restricted to one variable (CMV serostatus). Cytomegalovirus-associated TCR beta chains were listed, numbering more than 150. On later analysis, the bulk of CMV-associated TCR beta chains appeared to be HLA-restricted.

This CDR3 has 15 residues. Per the germline V gene, CDR1 is GTSNPN and CDR2 is SVGIG (reference sequence). With V trimmed by 0 bases and J by 3 bases, 4 bases remained unmatched. The PCR contained 60 Vbeta and 13 Jbeta primers. Method: immunoSEQ multiplex PCR; TCRdb's copy keeps in-frame clones and lacks some. The sample holds fewer than 250,000 clones, around 86% seen once. This clone was counted a few times. Its antigen remains unknown. Material for sequencing was PBMCs. This sequence was found in a man aged 25-45 years in good health and CMV-seronegative. The chain has TRBV30 and TRBJ2-7; TRBD2 aligns across 11 bases. CDR3 coding DNA: TGTGCCTGGAGTGTACGGGGACTAGCGGACTACGAGCAGTACTTC. Translated: CAWSVRGLADYEQYF.